This TCR beta chain stems from a study of cytomegalovirus exposure and HLA in healthy donors. Overall study results and limits: The records held CMV serostatus as the only immune exposure information. A later analysis linked a missense variant in DCLRE1C to the trimming of TCR beta V and J genes. Most CMV-associated TCR beta chains were later found to appear HLA-restricted.

With 60 Vbeta and 13 Jbeta primers, the PCR was carried out. The assay was immunoSEQ multiplex PCR, and TCRdb's table has in-frame clones only and misses some. The sample consists of about 160,000 clones, roughly 75% of them appearing once. The length of the CDR3 is 15 residues. Per germline, CDR1 SGHVS and CDR2 FNYEAQ. The ends were cut back, 1 base at V and 2 bases at J, with 9 bases in the middle. For this clone: Its antigen remains unidentified.

Sequencing was carried out using PBMCs. The V gene is TRBV7-6, the J gene TRBJ1-3; D is unclear. The receptor was isolated from a female donor in good health and CMV-seronegative. The CDR3 sequence: CASSLVAGTGNTIYF. The CDR3 coding sequence is TGTGCCAGCAGCTTAGTGGCAGGCACTGGAAACACCATATATTTT.